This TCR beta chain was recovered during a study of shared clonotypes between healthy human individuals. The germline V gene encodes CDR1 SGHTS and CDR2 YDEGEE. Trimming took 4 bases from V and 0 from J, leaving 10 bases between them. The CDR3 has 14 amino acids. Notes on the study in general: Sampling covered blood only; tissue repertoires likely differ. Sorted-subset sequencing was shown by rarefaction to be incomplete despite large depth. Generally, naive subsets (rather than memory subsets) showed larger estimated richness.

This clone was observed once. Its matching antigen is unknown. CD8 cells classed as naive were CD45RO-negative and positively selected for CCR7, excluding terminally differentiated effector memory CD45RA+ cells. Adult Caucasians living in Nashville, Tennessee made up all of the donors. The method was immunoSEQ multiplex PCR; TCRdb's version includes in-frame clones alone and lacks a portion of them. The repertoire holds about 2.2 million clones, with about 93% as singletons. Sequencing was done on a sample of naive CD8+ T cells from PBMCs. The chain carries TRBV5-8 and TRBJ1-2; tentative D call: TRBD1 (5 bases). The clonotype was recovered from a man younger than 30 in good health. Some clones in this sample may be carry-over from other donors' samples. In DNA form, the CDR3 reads TGTGCCAGCAGCATAGACAGTTCTAACTATGGCTACACCTTC. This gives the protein CASSIDSSNYGYTF.